These T cell receptor beta chains were read from a single sample in a study of glioma-infiltrating T cells. Each CDR3 protein gets one entry after TCRdb re-called the multiplex PCR reads with MiXCR. The top ten hold roughly a third of the sample, which has some 100,000 distinct CDR3 sequences, 25% to 30% seen once. Sequencing input: glioma tissue, nonneoplastic brain tissue, or PBMCs (not recorded which). The source of these receptors is a human donor with low-grade glioma or glioblastoma, undergoing nonglioma brain surgery, or in good health (not recorded which). The CDR3 runs from the conserved cysteine through the conserved F or W. A D gene is named only where the DNA matches it firmly. Clone size, where shown, is once, few, many, or a class for clones that have expanded.

size | J | D | V | DNA | CDR3
. | TRBJ2-1 | . | TRBV7-2 | TGTGCCAGAAACGTGGCGGGCTCGATATACAATGAGCAGTTCTTC | CARNVAGSIYNEQFF
many | TRBJ2-1 | TRBD1 | TRBV6-2/TRBV6-3 | TGTGCCAGCAGCCTACTAGGGGGCCCCAATGAGCAGTTCTTC | CASSLLGGPNEQFF
. | TRBJ2-1 | . | TRBV12-5 | TGTGCTAGTGGTTTGACCCCTGGGACTTTAAGCTCCTACAATGAGCAGTTCTTC | CASGLTPGTLSSYNEQFF
. | TRBJ2-7 | TRBD1 | TRBV12-3/TRBV12-4 | TGTGCCAGCAGTTTGGGGACAGGGGACTTCTACGAGCAGTACTTC | CASSLGTGDFYEQYF
few | TRBJ1-5 | . | TRBV20-1 | TGCAGTGCAGGGATTTTCCCCCCCCCCCCCCCCCCCAATCAGCCCCAGCATTTT | CSAGIFPPPPPPNQPQHF
many | TRBJ1-1 | . | TRBV20-1 | TGCAGTGCTACGCGACAGAACACTGAAGCTTTCTTT | CSATRQNTEAFF
many | TRBJ2-1 | TRBD2 | TRBV7-3 | TGTGCCAGCAGCTTTAGCGGGGGGGTTTACAATGAGCAGTTCTTC | CASSFSGGVYNEQFF
few | TRBJ2-7 | . | TRBV29-1 | TGCAGCGTATCTCAGGGTACCTTTTACGAGCAGTACTTC | CSVSQGTFYEQYF
. | TRBJ2-7 | . | TRBV28 | TGTGCCAGCAGTTTACTGCTGATGGGTAGAGTCTCCTACGAGCAGTACTTC | CASSLLLMGRVSYEQYF
. | TRBJ2-7 | . | TRBV6-1 | TGTGCCTGCAGTGCGTGGGACTTCGGAGCCTCCTACGAGCAGTACTTC | CACSAWDFGASYEQYF
many | TRBJ2-3 | . | TRBV20-1 | TGCAGTGCTAGTTACAGGGAAGATACGCAGTATTTT | CSASYREDTQYF
many | TRBJ2-2 | TRBD2 | TRBV25-1 | TGTGCCAGCAGTGTCGCGGGAGGGCCGCACGGGGAGCTGTTTTTT | CASSVAGGPHGELFF
. | TRBJ1-6 | . | TRBV2 | TGTGCCACTGGACAGTCAACCTATAATTCACCCCTCCACTTT | CATGQSTYNSPLHF
many | TRBJ2-7 | . | TRBV27 | TGTGCCAGCAGTTTATATAGGGGGACAAATAGCTACGAGCAGTACTTC | CASSLYRGTNSYEQYF
. | TRBJ2-1 | . | TRBV29-1 | TGCAGCGTTGAAGACCCTAGGGGGGGTTTCTACAATGAGCAGTTCTTC | CSVEDPRGGFYNEQFF
many | TRBJ2-4 | TRBD1 | TRBV12-3/TRBV12-4 | TGTGCCAGCAGTTTAGACAGGGGGTTTGCCAAAAACATTCAGTACTTC | CASSLDRGFAKNIQYF
few | TRBJ2-3 | . | TRBV19 | TGTGCCAGTAGTCCCTTCCAGGGGACATCTAGCACAGATACGCAGTATTTT | CASSPFQGTSSTDTQYF
many | TRBJ2-1 | TRBD2 | TRBV9 | TGTGCCAGCAGTCTAACTAGCGGGGGGGCCGCACTCTCCTACAATGAGCAGTTCTTC | CASSLTSGGAALSYNEQFF
many | TRBJ1-2 | . | TRBV6-2/TRBV6-3 | TGTGCCAGCAGTAAAATAACAGGGTATCTACGCTACACCTTC | CASSKITGYLRYTF
. | TRBJ1-4 | TRBD1 | TRBV4-3 | TGCGCCAGCAACCAAACACAGGGGGCAGCTAATGAAAAACTGTTTTTT | CASNQTQGAANEKLFF
many | TRBJ2-5 | . | TRBV2 | TGTGCCAGCAGTGTGAGGGAAGAGACCCAGTACTTC | CASSVREETQYF
many | TRBJ2-3 | . | TRBV7-6 | TGTGCCAGCAGCTTAGTCGGCAGGTACACAGATACGCAGTATTTT | CASSLVGRYTDTQYF
many | TRBJ1-1 | TRBD1 | TRBV28 | TGTGCCAGCATCGAACAGGGGGACACTGAAGCTTTCTTT | CASIEQGDTEAFF
many | TRBJ2-1 | TRBD2 | TRBV7-2 | TGTGCCAGCAGCCCTGGACTAGCGGGGTACAATGAGCAGTTCTTC | CASSPGLAGYNEQFF
many | TRBJ1-1 | . | TRBV29-1 | TGCAGCGTTGGTGCTGAAAGGGAAGCTTTCTTT | CSVGAEREAFF
many | TRBJ2-3 | TRBD2 | TRBV20-1 | TGCAGTGCTAGGATAGCGGGGGCCAATACGCAGTATTTT | CSARIAGANTQYF
many | TRBJ2-1 | . | TRBV29-1 | TGCAGTGACTCGCATGAGCAGTTCTTC | CSDSHEQFF
many | TRBJ2-1 | . | TRBV14 | TGTGCCAGCAGCCGGGTAAACAATGAGCAGTTCTTC | CASSRVNNEQFF
. | TRBJ2-1 | . | TRBV19 | TGTGCCAGTAGTTTTTTAGCGTTCTCCTACAATGAGCAGTTCTTC | CASSFLAFSYNEQFF
many | TRBJ2-1 | . | TRBV5-1 | TGCGCCAGCAGCTTGGCCGGGGGATATACCTACAATGAGCAGTTCTTC | CASSLAGGYTYNEQFF
many | TRBJ2-3 | TRBD2 | TRBV29-1 | TGCAGCGTTGAAGCTAGCGGGGGGGACACAGATACGCAGTATTTT | CSVEASGGDTDTQYF
. | TRBJ2-5 | TRBD2 | TRBV6-2/TRBV6-3 | TGTGCCAGCAGGCGAGGACTAGCGGGAATGAAGACCCAGTACTTC | CASRRGLAGMKTQYF
many | TRBJ1-5 | . | TRBV2 | TGTGCCAGCAGTGACAGTTATAGCAATCAGCCCCAGCATTTT | CASSDSYSNQPQHF
many | TRBJ2-5 | TRBD1 | TRBV5-6 | TGTGCCAGCAGCTTCGGAGGACAGGGGAAAGAGACCCAGTACTTC | CASSFGGQGKETQYF
many | TRBJ1-1 | TRBD1 | TRBV3-1 | TGTGCCAGCAGCCTTCCCAGGGGGTCTAGCACTGAAGCTTTCTTT | CASSLPRGSSTEAFF
few | TRBJ1-1 | . | TRBV29-1 | TGCAGCGTTGAGGGGTACACTGAAGCTTTCTTT | CSVEGYTEAFF
. | TRBJ2-1 | TRBD2 | TRBV30 | TGTGCCTGGAGCGATCGACTAGCGGGACTCTACAATGAGCAGTTCTTC | CAWSDRLAGLYNEQFF
many | TRBJ1-3 | . | TRBV6-1 | TGTGCCAGCAAAACCTCCTCTGGAAACACCATATATTTT | CASKTSSGNTIYF
many | TRBJ2-1 | . | TRBV2 | TGTGCCAGCAAGTTCTCCGTGACAGAGTTCTTC | CASKFSVTEFF
. | TRBJ2-3 | TRBD2 | TRBV11-2 | TGTGCCAGCAGCTGGGGTAGCGGGAGTACTACAGATACGCAGTATTTT | CASSWGSGSTTDTQYF
few | TRBJ2-1 | TRBD2 | TRBV7-9 | TGTGCCAGCAGTACCGCCGGGAGGGGAGTTAATGAGCAGTTCTTC | CASSTAGRGVNEQFF
. | TRBJ1-2 | TRBD1 | TRBV12-3/TRBV12-4 | TGTGCCAGCAGTTTAAGGGGGCAAGGAGTCTATGGCTACACCTTC | CASSLRGQGVYGYTF
many | TRBJ2-7 | . | TRBV7-9 | TGTGCCAGCAGGAGCGCGAAATCCTACGAGCAGTACTTC | CASRSAKSYEQYF
many | TRBJ2-5 | TRBD2 | TRBV4-1 | TGCGCCAGCAGCCAAGATCTGCGGGAGAGGGAGACCCAGTACTTC | CASSQDLRERETQYF